Shown below are 13 T cell receptor beta chains from a single sample sequenced in a study of Ad26.COV2.S vaccination and SARS-CoV-2 variants. Assay: immunoSEQ multiplex PCR; the TCRdb copy retains only in-frame clones and omits some. The sample includes about 370,000 clones, around 91% seen only once; the top ten take around 1.8%. Sample treatment: around 19 received Ad26.COV2.S at low or high dose, single or two shots; about five received placebo; per-sample allocation not given. Specimens were obtained on day 63 following the first vaccine or placebo injection. Sequencing used peripheral blood, obtained in a trial of Ad26.COV2.S vaccine versus placebo. The receptor source for this set is a person between 18 and 65 years old who received the Ad26.COV2.S COVID-19 vaccine or a placebo.

The rearrangement uses TRBV28 and TRBJ1-1; D remains ambiguous. Deletions cut 4 bases from V and 7 bases from J, with 16 bases between. The CDR3 loop spans 14 amino acids. Germline CDR1 and CDR2: MDHEN and SYDVKM. CDR3 DNA: TGTGCCAGCAGTTCGACACCGGACGGCCTTGAAGCTTTCTTT. As protein: CASSSTPDGLEAFF.

The J gene is TRBJ2-2, the V gene TRBV6-5, with 8 nucleotides matching TRBD1. V was clipped by 10 bases and J by 3 bases; unmatched bases: 7. This CDR3 is built from 14 residues. Per the germline V gene, CDR1 is MNHEY and CDR2 is SVGAGI. The CDR3 DNA follows: TGTGCCACCTCACGGACAGGGCACACCGGGGAGCTGTTTTTT. It specifies CATSRTGHTGELFF.

This chain joins TRBV7-9 and TRBJ1-2; 8 nucleotides align to TRBD1. The trim removed 5 bases at V and 1 base at J, leaving 3 bases unmatched. CDR3 length equals 14 residues. Germline CDR1 and CDR2: SEHNR and FQNEAQ (reference sequence). CDR3 bases: TGTGCCAGCAGCCTGGACAGGGTTAACTATGGCTACACCTTC. Translation gives CASSLDRVNYGYTF.

The V gene is TRBV28, the J gene TRBJ1-3; D may be TRBD1 (6 bases). This CDR3 comprises 15 residues. V dropped 6 bases and J dropped 0 bases, with 12 bases sitting between them. CDR1 and CDR2 from the germline V gene are MDHEN and SYDVKM. CDR3: CASRPQGYSGNTIYF. The CDR3 bases are TGTGCCAGCAGGCCACAGGGATACTCTGGAAACACCATATATTTT.

V is TRBV5-1 and J is TRBJ1-1; D is unresolved. The CDR3 totals 13 residues. Germline lookup yields CDR1 SGHRS and CDR2 YFSETQ. The V and J ends lost 2 bases and 4 bases respectively, with 9 bases between them. The CDR3 sequence is CASSFGRFTEAFF. In nucleotides, the CDR3 is TGCGCCAGCAGCTTCGGTCGATTCACTGAAGCTTTCTTT.

This clone turned up a few times. The rearrangement joins TRBV20-1 to TRBJ2-1; D is unclear. Trimming removed 3 bases from V and 9 bases from J, with 9 bases in between. Germline CDR1 reads DFQATT; CDR2 reads SNEGSKA (reference sequence). The CDR3 spans 11 residues. The CDR3 sequence is CSASLWTEQFF. CDR3 nucleotides: TGCAGTGCTAGCTTATGGACTGAGCAGTTCTTC.

This chain uses TRBV9 with TRBJ2-3, with TRBD1 matching 8 bases. The CDR3 runs to 14 residues. CDR1 SGDLS and CDR2 YYNGEE come from the germline V gene. V lost 4 bases to trimming and J lost 4 bases; unmatched junction nucleotides: 5. The DNA for the CDR3 is TGTGCCAGCAGCCCACGGACAGGGCCAGATACGCAGTATTTT. Residues: CASSPRTGPDTQYF.

The gene calls are TRBV7-9 and TRBJ2-1; 9 bases are shared with TRBD1. V lost 5 bases to trimming and J lost 3 bases; unmatched junction nucleotides: 5. In germline, CDR1 is SEHNR, CDR2 FQNEAQ (reference sequence). CDR3 length: 15 residues. The CDR3 region is CASSPKGQGYNEQFF. CDR3 bases: TGTGCCAGCAGCCCTAAGGGACAGGGCTACAATGAGCAGTTCTTC.

The J gene is TRBJ2-1, the V gene TRBV6-5; D remains unclear. The CDR3 consists of 14 residues. Germline CDR1 and CDR2: MNHEY and SVGAGI. Trimming removed 10 bases at V and 2 bases at J, with 15 bases between. The CDR3 bases are TGTGCCACGGTTACATCGGGCCCCTACAATGAGCAGTTCTTC. The encoded protein is CATVTSGPYNEQFF.

In regard to this clone: A much larger clone is a single base away; this may be a read error. The J gene is TRBJ2-3, the V gene TRBV19; possibly TRBD2 for D (5 bases). The CDR3 loop spans 13 amino acids. The ends were cut back, 4 bases at V and 0 bases at J, with 5 bases in the middle. CDR1 is LNHDA, CDR2 SQIVND, per germline (reference sequence). CDR3 DNA: TGTGCCAGTAGTAGCGGGAGCACAGATACGCAGTATTTT. It is translated as CASSSGSTDTQYF.

The chain recombines TRBV18 with TRBJ2-7; 7 nucleotides agree with TRBD1. Germline-derived CDR1 and CDR2 are KGHSH and LQKENI. The CDR3 length is 17 residues. The V segment lost 3 bases and the J segment 8 bases; nucleotides outside the gene matches: 19. Written as DNA, the CDR3 is TGTGCCAGCTCACCTATACAGCGTCCGGGACAGCCTTACCAGCAGTACTTC. It is translated as CASSPIQRPGQPYQQYF.

The chain links TRBV9 to TRBJ2-1, with 7 bases aligning to TRBD2. J lost 7 bases, V lost 2 bases, and 3 bases had no gene match. The CDR3 extends over 13 amino acids. The germline gives CDR1 SGDLS, CDR2 YYNGEE. The CDR3 coding sequence is TGTGCCAGCAGCGTGACTAGCTTGAATGAGCAGTTCTTC. Amino acid sequence: CASSVTSLNEQFF.

This rearrangement joins TRBV30 to TRBJ2-1, with 12 bases fitting TRBD2. The CDR3 extends over 17 amino acids. Germline V gene sequence: CDR1 GTSNPN, CDR2 SVGIG (reference sequence). V was pared by 1 base and J by 0 bases, with 4 bases of the junction left unmatched. The CDR3 DNA follows: TGTGCCTGGAGTGAACTAGCGGGAGGTCACTCCTACAATGAGCAGTTCTTC. It translates to CAWSELAGGHSYNEQFF.